These T cell receptor beta chains were read from a single sample in a study of CD8 T cells in Susac syndrome. TCRdb reprocessed the immunoSEQ multiplex PCR reads with MiXCR, giving one entry per CDR3 protein. Among tens of thousands of distinct CDR3 sequences listed, more than 85% were seen once. The sequencing input was CD8+ T cells from PBMCs. These receptors were obtained from a human donor with multiple sclerosis. Each CDR3 is given with its conserved first and last residue. A D gene is named only where the DNA matches it firmly. For some rows the clone size is stated as once, few or many, or as a class when expanded; others skip it.

v_call	cdr3_length	j_call	d_call	clone_size	cdr3_nt	cdr3_aa
TRBV7-9	12	TRBJ2-5	.	.	TGTGCCAGCAGCCTACCGGGGAAGACCCAGTACTTC	CASSLPGKTQYF
TRBV6-5	14	TRBJ1-5	TRBD1	.	TGTGCCAGCAGTATGGGACAGGGGGTTCAGCCCCAGCATTTT	CASSMGQGVQPQHF
TRBV9	14	TRBJ1-1	.	.	TGTGCCAGCAGCTCCAGCGGTGTTCGCACTGAAGCTTTCTTT	CASSSSGVRTEAFF
TRBV7-2	16	TRBJ1-1	.	.	TGTGCCAGCAGCTCCAACCCGGGGGCTTGGCTCACTGAAGCTTTCTTT	CASSSNPGAWLTEAFF
TRBV7-9	14	TRBJ2-5	.	.	TGTGCCACATTATCTCAGGGGAGGAAAGAGACCCAGTACTTC	CATLSQGRKETQYF
TRBV29-1	13	TRBJ1-1	TRBD1	.	TGCAGCGCTGAAGGGACAGGGGTTTTTGAAGCTTTCTTT	CSAEGTGVFEAFF
TRBV9	16	TRBJ2-5	.	.	TGTGCCAGCAGCCCATCTGGGGGAGCGCACCAAGAGACCCAGTACTTC	CASSPSGGAHQETQYF
TRBV10-3	15	TRBJ2-2	TRBD2	.	TGTGCCATCAGTGACCCTCCGGGGGGGATCGGGGAGCTGTTTTTT	CAISDPPGGIGELFF
TRBV7-8	15	TRBJ2-1	TRBD2	.	TGTGCCAGCAGCTTAGTTAGCGGGACCTACAATGAGCAGTTCTTC	CASSLVSGTYNEQFF
TRBV6-5	13	TRBJ2-1	.	.	TGTGCCAGCAGTTCATATACCAGGAATGAGCAGTTCTTC	CASSSYTRNEQFF
TRBV12-3/TRBV12-4	16	TRBJ2-1	TRBD2	.	TGTGCCAGCAGCTCGACGGGACTAGCGGAAACAAATGAGCAGTTCTTC	CASSSTGLAETNEQFF
TRBV30	13	TRBJ2-1	.	.	TGTGCCTGGAACACCCCTCCCTACAATGAGCAGTTCTTC	CAWNTPPYNEQFF
TRBV19	14	TRBJ2-7	TRBD1	.	TGTGCCAGTAGTATGGCAGGGGGCAGTTACGAGCAGTACTTC	CASSMAGGSYEQYF
TRBV4-3	17	TRBJ2-1	.	.	TGCGCCAGCAGCCAAGGATTTGCGGGAAGCTCCTACAATGAGCAGTTCTTC	CASSQGFAGSSYNEQFF
TRBV19	13	TRBJ2-7	.	.	TGTGCCAGTGCACAGGTGAGCTCCTACGAGCAGTACTTC	CASAQVSSYEQYF
TRBV3-1	16	TRBJ2-1	TRBD1	.	TGTGCCAGCAGCCACGGACAGGGGGCCATCTACAATGAGCAGTTCTTC	CASSHGQGAIYNEQFF
TRBV3-1	15	TRBJ1-2	.	.	TGTGCCAGCAGCTTACCGGGACAAACTAACTATGGCTACACCTTC	CASSLPGQTNYGYTF
TRBV11-2	14	TRBJ2-7	.	.	TGTGCCAGCAGCTTGGGCATGGGGTCCTACGAGCAGTACTTC	CASSLGMGSYEQYF
TRBV2	16	TRBJ1-1	.	.	TGTGCCAGCAGTGGGGGGACCCCCGTATCTATCACTGAAGCTTTCTTT	CASSGGTPVSITEAFF
TRBV19	15	TRBJ2-7	.	.	TGTGCCAGTAGTTGGGGGTCATCAGAGGACTACGAGCAGTACTTC	CASSWGSSEDYEQYF
TRBV3-1	13	TRBJ2-7	.	few	TGTGCCAGCAGCCAAGGAACATTCTACGAGCAGTACTTC	CASSQGTFYEQYF
TRBV24-1	12	TRBJ1-1	.	.	TGTGCCACCAGTGATTCCCGGGCTGAAGCTTTCTTT	CATSDSRAEAFF
TRBV7-6	17	TRBJ1-3	TRBD1	.	TGTGCCAGCAGCTTAGTATCGGGACAGGGGGCTGGAAACACCATATATTTT	CASSLVSGQGAGNTIYF
TRBV27	13	TRBJ2-7	TRBD2	few	TGTGCCAGTTCGACTAGCGGGGGCTACGAGCAGTACTTC	CASSTSGGYEQYF
TRBV30	13	TRBJ1-2	.	.	TGTGCCTGGAGTGTGCAGGGGCCCTATGGCTACACCTTC	CAWSVQGPYGYTF
TRBV2	13	TRBJ2-5	TRBD2	.	TGTGCCAGCAAGGAGCGGGATTGGGAGACCCAGTACTTC	CASKERDWETQYF
TRBV6-2/TRBV6-3	16	TRBJ2-7	.	.	TGTGCCAGCAGCAGGGATCGGGACTGGAATTCCTACGAGCAGTACTTC	CASSRDRDWNSYEQYF
TRBV11-1	22	TRBJ1-2	.	.	TGTGCCAGCAGCTTACCAGTAATACCGGGACCCAGGGGAGGATCCCGCGTCTATGGCTACACCTTC	CASSLPVIPGPRGGSRVYGYTF
TRBV20-1	15	TRBJ2-3	.	.	TGCAGTGCTAGAGATGGTTACGGGAACACAGATACGCAGTATTTT	CSARDGYGNTDTQYF
TRBV7-9	12	TRBJ2-1	.	.	TGTGCCAGCAGCTTGAAAAGGTATGAGCAGTTCTTC	CASSLKRYEQFF
TRBV19	16	TRBJ2-5	TRBD1	.	TGTGCCAGTAGTATAGATTACAGGGGATTCCAAGAGACCCAGTACTTC	CASSIDYRGFQETQYF
TRBV6-2/TRBV6-3	15	TRBJ1-1	.	.	TGTGCCAGCAGTTACATCCAGGGTCTAAACACTGAAGCTTTCTTT	CASSYIQGLNTEAFF
TRBV29-1	11	TRBJ2-2	.	.	TGCAGCGTTGTGTTTCAGAGGGAGCTGTTTTTT	CSVVFQRELFF
TRBV9	15	TRBJ2-7	TRBD1	.	TGTGCCAGCAGCGTAGAGGGACAGGGGGCAGACGAGCAGTACTTC	CASSVEGQGADEQYF
TRBV10-2	14	TRBJ1-1	.	.	TGCGCCAGCAGATCGACGACAGTGAACACTGAAGCTTTCTTT	CASRSTTVNTEAFF
TRBV4-2	16	TRBJ1-1	.	.	TGTGCCAGCAGCCCCGATGGTGCTAACCTCGACACTGAAGCTTTCTTT	CASSPDGANLDTEAFF
TRBV4-3	15	TRBJ2-3	.	.	TGCGCCAGCAGCCAAGAGGGGGACGAGAGAGATACGCAGTATTTT	CASSQEGDERDTQYF
TRBV29-1	12	TRBJ1-4	TRBD1	.	TGCAGCGTTGGGCAGGGGGGAGAAAAACTGTTTTTT	CSVGQGGEKLFF
TRBV7-8	15	TRBJ2-7	TRBD2	.	TGTGCCAGCAGCTCGACTAGCGGGAGTACCTACGAGCAGTACTTC	CASSSTSGSTYEQYF
TRBV11-2	15	TRBJ1-5	.	few	TGTGCCAGCAGTCTACGGGGCGCGTCAAATCAGCCCCAGCATTTT	CASSLRGASNQPQHF
TRBV7-9	16	TRBJ2-5	TRBD2	.	TGTGCCAGCAGCCCACCGGGACTAGCGGGGCGGGAGACCCAGTACTTC	CASSPPGLAGRETQYF
TRBV4-2	16	TRBJ2-3	TRBD2	.	TGTGCCAGCAGCCAAGAAGCTAGCGGGGGGGCAGATACGCAGTATTTT	CASSQEASGGADTQYF
TRBV2	13	TRBJ2-1	.	.	TGTGCCAGCAGCGGACTGGCACATAATGAGCAGTTCTTC	CASSGLAHNEQFF